The next 25 T cell receptor beta chains were all read from a single sample in a study of blood T cell repertoires in COVID-19. The protocol was immunoSEQ multiplex PCR, while the TCRdb copy is restricted to in-frame clones and leaves out a portion. The sample shows over 45,000 clones, approximately 82% of them seen only once. Specimen: peripheral blood. These receptors came from a woman over 75 with acute or convalescent COVID-19.

The V gene is TRBV3-1 (or the pseudogene TRBV3-2), the J gene TRBJ1-4; D unclear. The germline V gene has CDR1 LGHDT and CDR2 YNNKEL (reference sequence). Trimming pared 0 bases from V and 7 bases from J, leaving 15 bases between. This CDR3 region has 16 residues. The CDR3 reads CASSQDRAGLREKLFF. CDR3 bases: TGTGCCAGCAGCCAAGATAGGGCGGGGTTACGTGAAAAACTGTTTTTT.

The chain recombines TRBV6-1 with TRBJ1-1, with unresolved D. V was pared by 1 base and J by 0 bases, with 12 bases between. The germline gives CDR1 MNHNS, CDR2 SASEGT. The CDR3 consists of 16 residues. The CDR3 protein is CASSEVRYTMNTEAFF. The CDR3 DNA sequence: TGTGCCAGCAGTGAAGTTAGGTATACTATGAACACTGAAGCTTTCTTT.

V gene TRBV3-1 (or the pseudogene TRBV3-2) combines with J gene TRBJ2-2; no firm D call. The germline CDR1 and CDR2 sequences are LGHDT and YNNKEL (reference sequence). V lost 1 base to trimming and J lost 8 bases, with 8 bases between them. CDR3 size: 13 residues. The CDR3 nucleotides are TGTGCCAGCAGCCAAGCTCGGGTGGGGGAGCTGTTTTTT. It codes for CASSQARVGELFF.

The chain recombines TRBV28 with TRBJ1-1, with D perhaps TRBD1 (5 bases). Trimming shortened V by 4 bases and J by 5 bases, and 20 bases separated the two germline ends. The CDR3 sequence is 16 residues long. Germline V gene sequence: CDR1 MDHEN, CDR2 SYDVKM. CDR3 bases: TGTGCCAGCAGTTCCGGGGGGTTCGGCGTGGGTACTGAAGCTTTCTTT. The encoded protein is CASSSGGFGVGTEAFF.

The chain has TRBV5-1 and TRBJ1-2; D call uncertain. V was clipped by 0 bases and J by 6 bases, with 15 bases between them. From germline, CDR1 is SGHRS and CDR2 YFSETQ. The CDR3 is 15 amino acids. CDR3 loop: CASSLVGGKSDGYTF. CDR3 bases: TGCGCCAGCAGCTTGGTGGGCGGGAAGTCAGATGGCTACACCTTC.

The chain carries TRBV5-4 and TRBJ1-4, with TRBD1 identical over 10 bases. Germline V CDR1 and CDR2: SGHNT, YYREEE (reference sequence). Trimming took 4 bases from V and 5 from J; bases not matched to a gene: 5. This CDR3 comprises 15 residues. The CDR3 sequence: CASSLDRGPNEKLFF. The CDR3, as DNA: TGTGCCAGCAGCCTCGACAGGGGGCCCAATGAAAAACTGTTTTTT.

The gene calls are TRBV3-1 (or the pseudogene TRBV3-2) and TRBJ2-1; no definite D call. Trimming left V 1 base short and J 7 bases short, with 5 bases between. The CDR3 has 12 residues. Germline CDR1 is LGHDT and CDR2 is YNNKEL (reference sequence). The CDR3 loop is CASSQVENEQFF. CDR3 DNA: TGTGCCAGCAGCCAAGTAGAGAATGAGCAGTTCTTC.

V and J are TRBV5-6 and TRBJ2-3; 8 bases fit TRBD2. V lost 0 bases and J lost 0; bases outside the gene matches: 6. This CDR3 contains 17 residues. The germline gives CDR1 SGHDT, CDR2 YYEEEE. This CDR3 is CASSLGLSGGSTDTQYF. The CDR3 DNA is TGTGCCAGCAGCTTGGGGTTAAGCGGGGGAAGCACAGATACGCAGTATTTT.

The CDR3: CASSLAIRGGTDTQYF. The CDR3 DNA follows: TGCGCCAGCAGCTTGGCCATCAGGGGGGGCACAGATACGCAGTATTTT. This chain joins TRBV5-1 and TRBJ2-3, with D maybe TRBD1 (7 bases). V shed 0 bases and J shed 1 base, with 12 bases lying between them. The CDR3 spans 16 residues. CDR1 and CDR2 from the germline V gene are SGHRS and YFSETQ.

The chain has TRBV5-1 and TRBJ1-6; TRBD1 matches at 7 bases. Germline CDR1 and CDR2: SGHRS and YFSETQ. V lost 0 bases to trimming and J lost 0 bases; unmatched junction nucleotides: 3. This CDR3 region has 17 residues. The CDR3 nucleotides are TGCGCCAGCAGCTTGGAGGGGGCGAGCTCCTATAATTCACCCCTCCACTTT. Protein: CASSLEGASSYNSPLHF.

The chain uses TRBV30 and TRBJ2-2; D perhaps matches TRBD1 (7 bases). CDR1 and CDR2 from the germline V gene are GTSNPN and SVGIG (reference sequence). The V end lost 0 bases, the J end lost 6 bases, and 11 bases lay between the germline ends. This CDR3 is 14 amino acids long. CDR3 DNA: TGTGCCTGGAGTGTACGGGGGACAGCCGGGGAGCTGTTTTTT. Amino acid sequence: CAWSVRGTAGELFF.

The chain carries TRBV2 and TRBJ1-6; the D is unclear. The CDR3 extends over 13 amino acids. Looked up from germline, CDR1 is SNHLY and CDR2 is FYNNEI. V dropped 9 bases and J dropped 0 bases, with 6 bases sitting between them. The chain's CDR3 is CARQSSYNSPLHF. CDR3 DNA sequence: TGTGCCAGACAGAGCTCCTATAATTCACCCCTCCACTTT.

V gene TRBV5-1 combines with J gene TRBJ2-5; tentative D call: TRBD1 (7 bases). The CDR3 is 15 residues long. Germline V gene sequence: CDR1 SGHRS, CDR2 YFSETQ. V lost 1 base and J 2 bases, leaving 12 bases between the germline ends. In DNA, the CDR3 is TGCGCCAGCAGCTTGAATGCGGGACAGCAAGAGACCCAGTACTTC. Its protein is CASSLNAGQQETQYF. The whole variable domain, remainder taken from reference TRBV5-1 and TRBJ2-5, is KAGVTQTPRYLIKTRGQQVTLSCSPISGHRSVSWYQQTPGQGLQFLFEYFSETQRNKGNFPGRFSGRQFSNSRSEMNVSTLELGDSALYLCASSLNAGQQETQYFGPGTRLLVL.

V usage is TRBV5-1 and J usage is TRBJ2-2; TRBD1 matches at 11 bases. CDR1 SGHRS and CDR2 YFSETQ come from the germline V gene. Germline trimming cut 0 bases from V and 4 bases from J; bases unmatched to any gene: 2. The CDR3 is 16 amino acids. CDR3 bases: TGCGCCAGCAGCTTGGAGGGACAGGGGGTCACCGGGGAGCTGTTTTTT. Encoded protein: CASSLEGQGVTGELFF.

CDR3 loop: CASSARGRGYYNEQFF. In DNA, the CDR3 is TGTGCCAGCAGCGCCCGGGGCAGGGGGTACTACAATGAGCAGTTCTTC. The chain couples TRBV7-2 to TRBJ2-1; 7 nucleotides line up with TRBD1. CDR1 and CDR2 (germline): SGHTA, FQGNSA. This CDR3 is 16 amino acids long. V trimming: 5 bases; J trimming: 3 bases; junction bases outside the gene matches: 10.

This chain uses TRBV9 with TRBJ1-3, with 7 bases matching TRBD1. Germline loops: CDR1 SGDLS, CDR2 YYNGEE. This CDR3 region has 17 residues. V was clipped by 0 bases and J by 1 base; unmatched bases: 7. The CDR3 region has the DNA TGTGCCAGCAGCGTAGCTCTACAGGGGATATCTGGAAACACCATATATTTT. It specifies CASSVALQGISGNTIYF.

CDR3 DNA sequence: TGTGCCAGCAGCCTAGACAGGGGTAATTCACCCCTCCACTTT. Amino acid sequence: CASSLDRGNSPLHF. This sequence joins TRBV6-5 and TRBJ1-6; the match to TRBD1 covers 8 bases. V lost 6 bases and J lost 6; bases outside the gene matches: 4. Germline V CDR1 and CDR2: MNHEY, SVGAGI. The CDR3 has 14 amino acids.

The chain employs TRBV6-1 and TRBJ2-3, with D tentatively TRBD2 (5 bases). Between the trimmed V and J ends, which lost 0 bases and 1 base, there was a span of 11 bases. The germline CDR1 and CDR2 sequences are MNHNS and SASEGT. The CDR3 spans 16 residues. CDR3 region: CASSEARDGGTDTQYF. As DNA, the CDR3 is TGTGCCAGCAGTGAAGCCCGCGACGGGGGCACAGATACGCAGTATTTT.

The chain has TRBV18 and TRBJ2-7, with a possible D match to TRBD2 (5 bases). The length of the CDR3 is 14 residues. The germline V gene encodes CDR1 KGHSH and CDR2 LQKENI. V was trimmed by 9 bases and J by 3 bases, leaving 18 bases between them. The CDR3 sequence is CASSPVAGRYEQYF. CDR3 DNA: TGTGCCAGTTCCCCGGTGGCGGGCCGCTACGAGCAGTACTTC. Variable domain in full (rest from reference TRBV18 and TRBJ2-7): NAGVMQNPRHLVRRRGQEARLRCSPMKGHSHVYWYRQLPEEGLKFMVYLQKENIIDESGMPKERFSAEFPKEGPSILRIQQVVRGDSAAYFCASSPVAGRYEQYFGPGTRLTVT.

The chain combines TRBV11-2 with TRBJ2-3; the D gene is possibly TRBD1 (6 bases). The CDR3 totals 14 residues. From germline, CDR1 is SGHAT and CDR2 FQNNGV. Trimming pared 5 bases from V and 2 bases from J, leaving 11 bases between. DNA for the CDR3: TGTGCCAGCAGCCCCGGGACATACACAGATACGCAGTATTTT. Its translation is CASSPGTYTDTQYF.

The chain combines TRBV27 with TRBJ1-2, with a weak D call TRBD1 (5 bases). Germline V gives CDR1 MNHEY, CDR2 SMNVEV (reference sequence). V was pared by 3 bases and J by 4 bases, with 15 bases between. The CDR3 runs 15 residues. CDR3 protein: CASSFRAGSLYGYTF. In nucleotides, the CDR3 is TGTGCCAGCAGTTTCAGGGCAGGATCCCTCTATGGCTACACCTTC.

The V call is TRBV12-5, the J call TRBJ1-5; D remains unclear. With 0 bases removed from V and 7 bases from J, the gap between germline ends came to 16 bases. From germline, CDR1 is LGHNT and CDR2 FRNRAP. CDR3 length: 16 residues. Here the CDR3 reads CASGLVLTTGSQPQHF. CDR3 sequence (DNA): TGTGCTAGTGGTTTGGTACTCACAACGGGGAGCCAGCCCCAGCATTTT.

V and J are TRBV25-1 and TRBJ1-6, with TRBD1 matching over 7 bases. CDR3 length equals 16 residues. In germline, CDR1 is MGHDK, CDR2 SYGVNS. V shed 4 bases and J 7 bases; nucleotides not matched to a gene: 10. DNA for the CDR3: TGTGCCAGCAGTGGTACCCGACAGGGTCCCAATTCACCCCTCCACTTT. This translates into CASSGTRQGPNSPLHF.

J is TRBJ2-2 and V is TRBV27; 10 positions agree with TRBD2. The germline V gene has CDR1 MNHEY and CDR2 SMNVEV (reference sequence). With V trimmed by 3 bases and J by 4 bases, 17 bases remained unmatched. The CDR3 runs 20 residues. The CDR3 spells CASSLESPHSGGQSTGELFF. CDR3 coding DNA: TGTGCCAGCAGTTTGGAGAGCCCACATAGCGGGGGGCAGAGCACCGGGGAGCTGTTTTTT.

V is TRBV4-1 and J is TRBJ1-2, with a tentative D call TRBD1 (6 bases). This CDR3 is built from 18 residues. Trimming pared 2 bases from V and 1 base from J, leaving 20 bases between. Germline CDR1 MGHRA, CDR2 YSYEKL. The CDR3 here is CASSQPVRGHPGNYGYTF. The CDR3 bases are TGCGCCAGCAGCCAACCGGTAAGGGGACATCCGGGTAACTATGGCTACACCTTC.